These T cell receptor beta chains were read from a single sample in a study of blood T cells in healthy people across ages. In TCRdb, the 5' RACE reads were re-called with MiXCR into one record per CDR3 protein. The sample consists of 650,000 to 1,000,000 distinct CDR3 sequences, about 34% of them appearing once. Sequenced input: blood. Receptors were obtained from a young man in good health. Both conserved end residues are part of each CDR3. D genes are given only for firm matches. Size is omitted from some rows. Given values are once, few, many or a class for expanded clones.

J,length,V,D,size,DNA,CDR3
TRBJ1-5,14,TRBV29-1,.,.,TGCAGCGTGTTATTTTCAAATAGCAATCAGCCCCAGCATTTT,CSVLFSNSNQPQHF
TRBJ1-6,14,TRBV7-2,TRBD1,.,TGTGCCAGCAGCCCGACAGGGGTTAATTCACCCCTCCACTTT,CASSPTGVNSPLHF
TRBJ2-4,15,TRBV4-1,.,.,TGCGCCAGCAGCCAAGGTGGAAATTTCGGGTATGAGCAGTACTTC,CASSQGGNFGYEQYF
TRBJ2-7,18,TRBV5-5,TRBD1,few,TGTGCCAGCAGCTTGGGATCTTGGAGGACAGGGATCTACAATGAGCAGTACTTC,CASSLGSWRTGIYNEQYF
TRBJ2-5,17,TRBV4-2,.,.,TGTGCCAGCAGCCAAGACGGATCCCAGTCCCCTCAAGAGACCCAGTACTTC,CASSQDGSQSPQETQYF
TRBJ2-1,15,TRBV5-6,TRBD2,.,TGTGCCAGCAGCAACAAGCGGGGGGGAGACAATGGGCAGTTCTTC,CASSNKRGGDNGQFF
TRBJ2-7,14,TRBV10-3,TRBD1,.,TGTGCCATCAGCCTTCGAGGGGGACAGTGGGAGCAGTACTTC,CAISLRGGQWEQYF
TRBJ1-1,15,TRBV4-1,.,.,TGCGCCAGCAGCCATCAGACAGTTGGGAGCACTGAAGCTTTCTTT,CASSHQTVGSTEAFF
TRBJ2-2,15,TRBV2,TRBD1,.,TGTGCCAGCAGTGGCGGGACAGGAGACACCGGGGAGCTGTTTTTT,CASSGGTGDTGELFF
TRBJ1-1,15,TRBV28,TRBD1,.,TGTGCCAGCAAATGGACAGGGGACATAAAGACTGAAGCTTTCTTT,CASKWTGDIKTEAFF
TRBJ2-5,13,TRBV20-1,.,.,TGCAGTGTTCCAGCAACAGGTCAAGAGACCCAGTACTTC,CSVPATGQETQYF
TRBJ2-2,16,TRBV3-1,TRBD1,.,TGTGCCAGCAGCCCAACAGGGGTCCGTGCCACCGGGGAGCTGTTTTTT,CASSPTGVRATGELFF
TRBJ2-7,14,TRBV5-1,.,.,TGCGCCAGCAGTTCCTTTGATGCTTCCTACGAGCAGTACTTC,CASSSFDASYEQYF
TRBJ2-3,17,TRBV9,TRBD1,few,TGTGCCAGCAGCGTAGCTACAGGGGCCGAACTCACAGATACGCAGTATTTT,CASSVATGAELTDTQYF
TRBJ2-3,14,TRBV12-3/TRBV12-4,.,many,TGTGCCAGCAGTTTACGTGCTAGCACAGATACGCAGTATTTT,CASSLRASTDTQYF
TRBJ2-5,16,TRBV7-9,.,.,TGTGCCAGCAGCCACCCAGGACTACCGCTCGGAGAGACCCAGTACTTC,CASSHPGLPLGETQYF
TRBJ1-1,16,TRBV29-1,TRBD1,once,TGCAGCGTTAGGCCGGGACAGGGGGTGATTGGCACTGAAGCTTTCTTT,CSVRPGQGVIGTEAFF
TRBJ2-1,13,TRBV5-6,TRBD1,few,TGTGCCAGCAGCTCTACAGGGGGCGGAAAGCAGTTCTTC,CASSSTGGGKQFF
TRBJ2-3,16,TRBV7-3,.,once,TGTGCCAGCAGCCCAGGGTCGGCACTCTACACAGATACGCAGTATTTT,CASSPGSALYTDTQYF
TRBJ2-1,13,TRBV5-1,.,many,TGCGCCAGCAGCTTGGACGCGGACTTTGAGCAGTTCTTC,CASSLDADFEQFF
TRBJ2-3,13,TRBV7-2,.,.,TGTGCCAGCAGCGAGGTCGGGAGAGATACGCAGTATTTT,CASSEVGRDTQYF
TRBJ1-4,16,TRBV6-2/TRBV6-3,.,once,TGTGCCAGCAGTTACGGGTACGGATCCAGAGGTGAAAAACTGTTTTTT,CASSYGYGSRGEKLFF
TRBJ2-3,16,TRBV2,TRBD2,many,TGTGCCAGCACCGGAATACTAGCGGGTGTCACAGATACGCAGTATTTT,CASTGILAGVTDTQYF
TRBJ2-3,14,TRBV20-1,.,.,TGCAGTGCCAGGGACTTCACCCGCACAGATACGCAGTATTTT,CSARDFTRTDTQYF
TRBJ2-7,16,TRBV7-6,.,many,TGTGCCAGCAGCTTAGCGGCCGCAAGGGGATCCTACGAGCAGTACTTC,CASSLAAARGSYEQYF
TRBJ2-3,14,TRBV20-1,TRBD1,few,TGCAGTGCTAGGGGACAGGGGTTGATAGATACGCAGTATTTT,CSARGQGLIDTQYF
TRBJ1-1,13,TRBV12-3/TRBV12-4,.,few,TGTGCCAGCAGTTTAGGGCACGACACTGAAGCTTTCTTT,CASSLGHDTEAFF
TRBJ2-4,17,TRBV7-2,.,.,TGTGTCAGCAGCTCGAGAGAACTGGCCCTCGCCAAAAACATTCAGTACTTC,CVSSSRELALAKNIQYF
TRBJ1-5,15,TRBV7-2,TRBD1,few,TGTGCCAGCAGCTTAAAGACAGGGTCGAGACAGCCCCAGCATTTT,CASSLKTGSRQPQHF
TRBJ1-3,14,TRBV7-9,TRBD1,.,TGTGCCAGCAGCACAGGGGGCACAGGAAACACTATATATTTT,CASSTGGTGNTIYF
TRBJ1-4,14,TRBV12-3/TRBV12-4,TRBD1,few,TGTGCCAGCAGTACCCGACAGGGGCAGGAAAAACTGTTTTTT,CASSTRQGQEKLFF
TRBJ2-7,19,TRBV4-2,TRBD2,few,TGTGCCAGCAGCCAAGAGCCTAGCGGGGGGCCCCTGACCCACTACGAGCAGTACTTC,CASSQEPSGGPLTHYEQYF
TRBJ2-5,16,TRBV9,.,.,TGTACCAGCAGCGTAGATGAAGGGCAGTACCAAGAGACCCAGTACTTC,CTSSVDEGQYQETQYF
TRBJ1-1,15,TRBV3-1,.,few,TGTGCCAGCAGCCACCCAGGGGTGGGGTACACTGAAGCTTTCTTT,CASSHPGVGYTEAFF
TRBJ2-7,14,TRBV29-1,TRBD1,few,TGCAGCGTTAGACAGGGGGGAGGTCTCTACGAGCAGTACTTC,CSVRQGGGLYEQYF
TRBJ2-3,14,TRBV4-3,.,many,TGCGCCAGCAGCCAAGATGGGCCCACAGATACGCAGTATTTT,CASSQDGPTDTQYF
TRBJ2-5,13,TRBV12-3/TRBV12-4,.,many,TGTGCCAGCAGTTCCCCAGCCCAAGAGACCCAGTACTTC,CASSSPAQETQYF
TRBJ1-5,16,TRBV12-3/TRBV12-4,TRBD1,few,TGTGCCAGCAGTCCGGGGACAGGGGCGAGCAATCAGCCCCAGCATTTT,CASSPGTGASNQPQHF
TRBJ1-5,15,TRBV20-1,.,few,TGCAGTGCTAGAGATCGCGGGACTAGGGCTCAGCCCCAGCATTTT,CSARDRGTRAQPQHF
TRBJ1-4,14,TRBV19,.,.,TGTGCCAGTAGTCAAGGTCCAAATAATGAAGAACTGTTTTTT,CASSQGPNNEELFF
TRBJ2-1,16,TRBV20-1,TRBD2,.,TGCAGTGCTAGGGGTCTAGCGGGGACCCGCTACAATGAGCAGTTCTTC,CSARGLAGTRYNEQFF